This T cell receptor beta chain was sequenced during a study of T cell responses to AZD1222 COVID-19 vaccine. Of note for this clone: Antigen: not known.

Data came from immunoSEQ multiplex PCR; TCRdb stores just in-frame clones and leaves some out. This table holds around 99,000 clones, approximately 92% found once. Study conclusions and caveats: Baseline serology detected seropositivity in only six AZD1222 recipients.

This specimen consisted of peripheral blood, obtained on day 0 of AZD1222 vaccination. The TCR sequence derives from an adult in good health.

The CDR3 DNA reads as TGTGCCAGCAGTTTAATAGGCAGGAGCAATCAGCCCCAGCATTTT. Its protein product is CASSLIGRSNQPQHF. V is TRBV28 and J is TRBJ1-5; D gene ambiguous. Trimming stripped 2 bases from V and 1 base from J, with 9 bases between. This CDR3 spans 15 amino acids. Per the germline V gene, CDR1 is MDHEN and CDR2 is SYDVKM.